Shown below are 23 T cell receptor beta chains from a single sample sequenced in a study of T cell responses to AZD1222 COVID-19 vaccine. Sequenced by immunoSEQ multiplex PCR; TCRdb stores in-frame clones only, minus some. The sample lists about 170,000 clones, around nine tenths occurring once. Sequencing used peripheral blood, obtained 28 days after the second AZD1222 dose. Receptor source: an adult who received the AZD1222 COVID-19 vaccine.

The chain couples TRBV4-3 to TRBJ1-5; D gene uncertain. Trimming stripped 0 bases from V and 7 bases from J, with 13 bases between. CDR3 length: 15 residues. Germline loops: CDR1 LGHNA, CDR2 YSLEER. In DNA, the CDR3 is TGCGCCAGCAGCCAAGATCATCTGGCTGCGCAGCCCCAGCATTTT. This encodes CASSQDHLAAQPQHF.

The table lists this clone with a count of one. This chain connects TRBV7-2 to TRBJ2-7; 7 bases are shared with TRBD2. V gave up 4 bases and J gave up 3 bases; unmatched junction bases: 6. From germline, CDR1 is SGHTA and CDR2 FQGNSA. The CDR3 length is 14 residues. CDR3 sequence (DNA): TGTGCCAGCAGCTCAGGGCGGGGGAACTACGAGCAGTACTTC. Translation: CASSSGRGNYEQYF. Drawing the rest from reference TRBV7-2 and TRBJ2-7, the complete variable domain is GAGVSQSPSNKVTEKGKDVELRCDPISGHTALYWYRQSLGQGLEFLIYFQGNSAPDKSGLPSDRFSAERTGGSVSTLTIQRTQQEDSAVYLCASSSGRGNYEQYFGPGTRLTVT.

This chain uses TRBV19 with TRBJ1-2; a possible D gene is TRBD1 (5 bases). The V end lost 7 bases, the J end lost 8 bases, and 14 bases lay between the germline ends. CDR1 and CDR2 (germline): LNHDA, SQIVND (reference sequence). The CDR3 loop spans 12 amino acids. This CDR3 is CASNAGGEGYTF. The CDR3 coding sequence is TGTGCCAGTAACGCCGGAGGGGAAGGCTACACCTTC.

This clone has a single count. The rearrangement links TRBV18 to TRBJ1-1; possibly TRBD1 for D (5 bases). Germline V gene lookup returns CDR1 KGHSH and CDR2 LQKENI. The V gene lost 6 bases and the J gene lost 10 bases, with 15 bases spanning the gap. The CDR3 sequence is 12 residues long. CDR3 region: CASSPRGARAFF. CDR3 DNA sequence: TGTGCCAGCTCTCCCCGAGGGGCCCGAGCTTTCTTT.

This sequence joins TRBV10-3 and TRBJ1-1; D remains unclear. The CDR3 is 13 amino acids. CDR1 and CDR2 (germline): ENHRY, SYGVKD. V dropped 7 bases and J dropped 1 base, with 10 bases sitting between them. The CDR3 DNA reads as TGTGCCATCATGTGGTCGGAGAACACTGAAGCTTTCTTT. Translating gives CAIMWSENTEAFF.

The DNA of the CDR3 is TGTGCCAGCAGCCAAGATTCCCAGCCCCAGCATTTT. This codes for CASSQDSQPQHF. The gene calls are TRBV3-1 (or the pseudogene TRBV3-2) and TRBJ1-5; D gene uncertain. The CDR3 sequence is 12 residues long. Trimming pared 0 bases from V and 7 bases from J, leaving 4 bases between. In germline, CDR1 is LGHDT, CDR2 YNNKEL (reference sequence).

The rearrangement links TRBV10-3 to TRBJ1-2, with 7 bases that match TRBD1. Trimming took 5 bases from V and 4 from J; bases not matched to a gene: 1. The germline V gene has CDR1 ENHRY and CDR2 SYGVKD. This CDR3 contains 12 residues. The CDR3, as DNA: TGTGCCATCAGTCGGGACAGCTATGGCTACACCTTC. As protein: CAISRDSYGYTF.

This CDR3 reads CASSLGIGPSGQETQYF. The CDR3 DNA reads as TGTGCCAGCAGCTTGGGGATCGGGCCTAGCGGGCAAGAGACCCAGTACTTC. This chain connects TRBV5-4 to TRBJ2-5, with 8 bases fitting TRBD2. CDR3 length equals 17 residues. CDR1 is SGHNT, CDR2 YYREEE, per germline (reference sequence). V lost 0 bases and J lost 2; bases outside the gene matches: 9.

The table lists this clone with a count of one. The chain employs TRBV10-1 and TRBJ1-1; 8 nucleotides line up with TRBD1. The V gene's germline CDR1 is WNHNN and CDR2 SYGVQD (reference sequence). The CDR3 is 14 residues long. V trimming: 5 bases; J trimming: 4 bases; junction bases outside the gene matches: 6. Here the CDR3 DNA reads TGCGCCAGCAGTCGGACAGGGACGGGCACTGAAGCTTTCTTT. It codes for CASSRTGTGTEAFF.

The genes are TRBV5-8 and TRBJ1-1; D might be TRBD1 (6 bases). V lost 4 bases and J lost 0, with 16 bases in between. CDR3 length equals 16 residues. Germline CDR1 SGHTS, CDR2 YDEGEE. The CDR3 loop reads CASSILTGSMNTEAFF. The CDR3 nucleotides read TGTGCCAGCAGCATCCTCACAGGGTCTATGAACACTGAAGCTTTCTTT.

This chain connects TRBV9 to TRBJ2-1; TRBD1 is a possible D gene (6 bases). The CDR3 extends over 15 amino acids. The germline CDR1 and CDR2 sequences are SGDLS and YYNGEE. V lost 0 bases to trimming and J lost 6 bases, with 13 bases between them. The CDR3 region is CASSVVGGQTNEQFF. CDR3 bases: TGTGCCAGCAGCGTAGTAGGAGGACAGACCAATGAGCAGTTCTTC.

The chain couples TRBV30 to TRBJ1-4; no firm D call. CDR1 is GTSNPN and CDR2 is SVGIG in the germline V gene (reference sequence). CDR3 length equals 12 residues. V was pared by 3 bases and J by 8 bases, with 10 bases between. The CDR3 DNA reads TGTGCCTGGAGGGTTCGAGAAGAAAAACTGTTTTTT. The encoded protein is CAWRVREEKLFF.

V usage is TRBV7-2 and J usage is TRBJ2-7, with TRBD1 as a possible D gene (6 bases). Trimming removed 5 bases from V and 2 bases from J, with 16 bases in between. Germline V gene data show CDR1 as SGHTA and CDR2 as FQGNSA. The CDR3 consists of 15 residues. The CDR3, as DNA: TGTGCCAGCAGCCCCGGACAGCCGAGGCCCTACGAGCAGTACTTC. This sequence encodes CASSPGQPRPYEQYF.

This clone was seen only a few times. The chain joins TRBV2 to TRBJ1-1; the D gene is possibly TRBD1 (5 bases). The CDR3 extends over 15 amino acids. CDR1 is SNHLY, CDR2 FYNNEI, per germline. The ends were cut back, 5 bases at V and 2 bases at J, with 15 bases in the middle. The DNA for the CDR3 is TGTGCCAGCAGTTGGGAAGGACAAGCAAACACTGAAGCTTTCTTT. It yields the protein CASSWEGQANTEAFF.

CDR3 amino acids: CASSPRGMGTGELFF. CDR3 sequence (DNA): TGTGCCAGCAGCCCCCGGGGGATGGGCACCGGGGAGCTGTTTTTT. The gene calls are TRBV7-2 and TRBJ2-2, with a possible D match to TRBD2 (6 bases). The ends were cut back, 5 bases at V and 4 bases at J, with 14 bases in the middle. CDR1 and CDR2 (germline): SGHTA, FQGNSA. CDR3 length equals 15 residues.

In nucleotides, the CDR3 is TGTGCCAGCAGCGGGACAGGGGCAGGAGGCTACACCTTC. Encoded protein: CASSGTGAGGYTF. The genes are TRBV12-3 or TRBV12-4 and TRBJ1-2, with 10 bases lining up with TRBD1. CDR3 length: 13 amino acids. The trim removed 6 bases at V and 8 bases at J, leaving 6 bases unmatched.

The V gene is TRBV6-5, the J gene TRBJ2-1; D is perhaps TRBD1 (5 bases). CDR1 is MNHEY, CDR2 SVGAGI, per germline. The CDR3 is made up of 13 amino acids. V lost 6 bases and J 8 bases, leaving 14 bases between the germline ends. The CDR3, as DNA: TGTGCCAGCAGCACAGGTGGGGTCGATGAGCAGTTCTTC. This codes for CASSTGGVDEQFF.

The V gene is TRBV18, the J gene TRBJ2-7; D is unclear. CDR3 size: 14 residues. From germline, CDR1 is KGHSH and CDR2 LQKENI. Trimming removed 0 bases from V and 2 bases from J, with 8 bases in between. The chain's CDR3 is CASSPPARPYEQYF. The CDR3 DNA is TGTGCCAGCTCACCACCAGCTAGGCCCTACGAGCAGTACTTC.

J is TRBJ1-6 and V is TRBV11-2; TRBD1 matches at 11 bases. CDR1 and CDR2 (germline): SGHAT, FQNNGV. The trim removed 2 bases at V and 3 bases at J, leaving 3 bases unmatched. This CDR3 spans 17 amino acids. In DNA form, the CDR3 reads TGTGCCAGCAGCTTAAGGGGACAGGGGGACTATAATTCACCCCTCCACTTT. Encoded protein: CASSLRGQGDYNSPLHF.

The chain carries TRBV5-8 and TRBJ2-2; D gene ambiguous. The germline CDR1 and CDR2 sequences are SGHTS and YDEGEE. Deletions cut 1 base from V and 10 bases from J, with 5 bases between. The CDR3 runs 11 residues. The CDR3, as DNA: TGTGCCAGCAGCTTGCAAGTGGAGCTGTTTTTT. This gives the protein CASSLQVELFF.

The chain couples TRBV9 to TRBJ2-6; tentative D call: TRBD2 (7 bases). The CDR3 contains 16 residues. CDR1 and CDR2 from the germline V gene are SGDLS and YYNGEE. V was shortened by 0 bases and J by 2 bases, with 9 bases between the two germline ends. This CDR3 is CASSVGGGAGANVLTF. The CDR3 coding sequence is TGTGCCAGCAGCGTAGGAGGGGGGGCTGGGGCCAACGTCCTGACTTTC.

The chain joins TRBV4-3 to TRBJ1-1, with unresolved D. Germline V lookup: CDR1 LGHNA, CDR2 YSLEER. V lost 0 bases, J lost 5 bases, and 7 bases lay in between. The CDR3 runs 13 residues. The CDR3 DNA is TGCGCCAGCAGCCAAGATCTTAGAACTGAAGCTTTCTTT. Amino acid sequence: CASSQDLRTEAFF.

The sample holds one count of this clone. The genes are TRBV29-1 and TRBJ1-2; D unresolved. The CDR3 loop spans 15 amino acids. Trimming stripped 8 bases from V and 0 bases from J, with 19 bases between. CDR1 and CDR2 (germline): SQVTM, ANQGSEA. CDR3 sequence (DNA): TGCAGCACCTCCCTGGGAGGACGATCTAACTATGGCTACACCTTC. Protein sequence: CSTSLGGRSNYGYTF.